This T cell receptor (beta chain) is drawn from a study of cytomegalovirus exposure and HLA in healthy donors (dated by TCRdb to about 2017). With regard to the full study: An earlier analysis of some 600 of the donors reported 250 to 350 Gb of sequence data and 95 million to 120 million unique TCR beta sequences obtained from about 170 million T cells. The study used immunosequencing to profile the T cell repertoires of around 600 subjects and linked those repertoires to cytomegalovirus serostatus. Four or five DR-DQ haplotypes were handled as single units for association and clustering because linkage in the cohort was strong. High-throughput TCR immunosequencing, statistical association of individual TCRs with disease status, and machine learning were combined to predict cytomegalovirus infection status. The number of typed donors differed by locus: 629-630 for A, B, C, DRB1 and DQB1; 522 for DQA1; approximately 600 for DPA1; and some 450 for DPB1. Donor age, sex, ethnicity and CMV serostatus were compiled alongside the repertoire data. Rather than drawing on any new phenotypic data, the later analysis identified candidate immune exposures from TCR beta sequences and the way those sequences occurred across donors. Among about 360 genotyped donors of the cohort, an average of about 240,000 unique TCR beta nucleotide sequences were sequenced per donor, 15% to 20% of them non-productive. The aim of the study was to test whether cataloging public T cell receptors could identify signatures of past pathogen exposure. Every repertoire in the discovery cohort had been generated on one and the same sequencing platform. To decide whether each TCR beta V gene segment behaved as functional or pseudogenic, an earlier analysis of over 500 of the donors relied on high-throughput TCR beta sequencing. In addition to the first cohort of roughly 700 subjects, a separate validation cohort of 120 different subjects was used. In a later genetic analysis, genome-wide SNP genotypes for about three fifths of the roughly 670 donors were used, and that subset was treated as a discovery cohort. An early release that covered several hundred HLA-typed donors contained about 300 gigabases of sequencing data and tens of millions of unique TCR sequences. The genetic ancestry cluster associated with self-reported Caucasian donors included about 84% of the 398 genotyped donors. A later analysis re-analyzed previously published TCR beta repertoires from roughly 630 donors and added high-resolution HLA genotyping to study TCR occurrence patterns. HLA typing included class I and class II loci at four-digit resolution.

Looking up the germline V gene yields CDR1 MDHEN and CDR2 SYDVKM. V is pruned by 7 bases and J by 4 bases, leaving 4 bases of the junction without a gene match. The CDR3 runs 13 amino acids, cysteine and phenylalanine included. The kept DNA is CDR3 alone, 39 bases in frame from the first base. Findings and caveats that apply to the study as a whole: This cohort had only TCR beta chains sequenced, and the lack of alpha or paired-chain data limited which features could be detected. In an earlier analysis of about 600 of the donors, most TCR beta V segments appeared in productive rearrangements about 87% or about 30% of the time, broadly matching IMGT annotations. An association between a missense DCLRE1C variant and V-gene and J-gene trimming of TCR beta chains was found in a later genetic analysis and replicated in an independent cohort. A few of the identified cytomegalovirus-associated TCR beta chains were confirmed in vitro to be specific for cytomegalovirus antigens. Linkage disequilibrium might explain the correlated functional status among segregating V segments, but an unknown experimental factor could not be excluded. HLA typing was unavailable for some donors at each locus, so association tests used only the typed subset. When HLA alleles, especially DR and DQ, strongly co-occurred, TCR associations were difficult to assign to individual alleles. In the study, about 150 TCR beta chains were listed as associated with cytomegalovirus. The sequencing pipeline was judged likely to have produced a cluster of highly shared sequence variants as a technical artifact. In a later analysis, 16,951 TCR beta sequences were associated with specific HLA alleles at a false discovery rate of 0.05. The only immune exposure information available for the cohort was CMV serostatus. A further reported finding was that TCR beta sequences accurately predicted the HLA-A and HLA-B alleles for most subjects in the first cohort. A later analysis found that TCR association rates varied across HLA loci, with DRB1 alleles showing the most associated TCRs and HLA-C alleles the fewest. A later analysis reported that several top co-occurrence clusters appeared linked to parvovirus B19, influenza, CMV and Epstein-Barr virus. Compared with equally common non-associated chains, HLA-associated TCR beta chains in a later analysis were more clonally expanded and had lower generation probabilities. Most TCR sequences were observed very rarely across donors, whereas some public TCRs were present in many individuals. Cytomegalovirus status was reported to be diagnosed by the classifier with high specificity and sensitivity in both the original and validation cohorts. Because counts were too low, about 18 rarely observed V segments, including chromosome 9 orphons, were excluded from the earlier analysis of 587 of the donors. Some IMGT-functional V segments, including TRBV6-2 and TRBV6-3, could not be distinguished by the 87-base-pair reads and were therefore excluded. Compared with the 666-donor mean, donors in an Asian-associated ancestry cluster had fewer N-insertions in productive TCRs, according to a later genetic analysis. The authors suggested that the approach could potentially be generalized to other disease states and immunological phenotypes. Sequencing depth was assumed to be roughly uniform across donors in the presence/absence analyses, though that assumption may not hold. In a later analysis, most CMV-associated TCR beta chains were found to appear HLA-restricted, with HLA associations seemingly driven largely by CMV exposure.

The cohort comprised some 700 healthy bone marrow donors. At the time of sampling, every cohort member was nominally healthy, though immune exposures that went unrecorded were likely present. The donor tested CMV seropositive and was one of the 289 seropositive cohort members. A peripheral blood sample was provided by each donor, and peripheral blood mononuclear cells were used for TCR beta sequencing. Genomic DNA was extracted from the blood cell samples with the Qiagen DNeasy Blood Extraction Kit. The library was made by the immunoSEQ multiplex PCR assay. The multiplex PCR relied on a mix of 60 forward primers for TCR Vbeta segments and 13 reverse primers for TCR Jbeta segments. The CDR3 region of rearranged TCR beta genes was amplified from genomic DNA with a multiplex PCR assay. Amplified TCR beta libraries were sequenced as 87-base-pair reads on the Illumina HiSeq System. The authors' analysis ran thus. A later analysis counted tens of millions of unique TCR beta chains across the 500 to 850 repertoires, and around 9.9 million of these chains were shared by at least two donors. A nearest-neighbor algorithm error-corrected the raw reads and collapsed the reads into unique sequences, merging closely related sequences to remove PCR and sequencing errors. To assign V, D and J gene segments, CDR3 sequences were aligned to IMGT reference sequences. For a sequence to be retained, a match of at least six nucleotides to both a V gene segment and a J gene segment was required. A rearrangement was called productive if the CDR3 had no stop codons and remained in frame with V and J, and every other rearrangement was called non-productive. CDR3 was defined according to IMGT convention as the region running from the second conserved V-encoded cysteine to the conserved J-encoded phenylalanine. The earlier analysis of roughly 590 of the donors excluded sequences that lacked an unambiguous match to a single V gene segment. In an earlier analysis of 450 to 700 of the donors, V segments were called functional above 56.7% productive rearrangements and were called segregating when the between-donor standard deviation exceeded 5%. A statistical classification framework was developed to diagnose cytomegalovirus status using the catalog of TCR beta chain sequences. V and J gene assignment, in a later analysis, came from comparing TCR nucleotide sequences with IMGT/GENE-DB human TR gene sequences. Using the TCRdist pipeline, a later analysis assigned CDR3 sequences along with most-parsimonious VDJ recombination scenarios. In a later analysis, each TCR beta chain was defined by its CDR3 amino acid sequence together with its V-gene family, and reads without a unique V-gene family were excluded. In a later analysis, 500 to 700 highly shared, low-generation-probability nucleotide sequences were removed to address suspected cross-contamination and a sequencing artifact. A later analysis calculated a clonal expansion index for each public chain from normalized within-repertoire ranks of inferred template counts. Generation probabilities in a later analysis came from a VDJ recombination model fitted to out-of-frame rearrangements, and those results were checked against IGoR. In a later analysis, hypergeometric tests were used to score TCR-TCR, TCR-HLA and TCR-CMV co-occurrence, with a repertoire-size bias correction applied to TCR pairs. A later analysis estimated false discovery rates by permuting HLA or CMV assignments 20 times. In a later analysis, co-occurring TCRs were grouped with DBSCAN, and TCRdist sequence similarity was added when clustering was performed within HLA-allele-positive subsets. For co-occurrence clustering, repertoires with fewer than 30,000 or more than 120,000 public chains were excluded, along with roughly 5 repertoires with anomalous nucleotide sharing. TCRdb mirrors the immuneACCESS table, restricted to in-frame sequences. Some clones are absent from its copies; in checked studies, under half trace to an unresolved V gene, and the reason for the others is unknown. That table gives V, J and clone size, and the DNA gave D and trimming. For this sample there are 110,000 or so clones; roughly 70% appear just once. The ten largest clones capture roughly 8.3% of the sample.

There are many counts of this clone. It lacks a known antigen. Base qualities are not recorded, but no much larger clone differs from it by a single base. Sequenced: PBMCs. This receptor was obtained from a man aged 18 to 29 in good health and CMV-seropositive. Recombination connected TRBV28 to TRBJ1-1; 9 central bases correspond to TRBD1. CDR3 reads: CASTRDRVTEAFF. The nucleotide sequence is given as TGTGCCAGCACCCGGGACAGGGTCACTGAAGCTTTCTTT. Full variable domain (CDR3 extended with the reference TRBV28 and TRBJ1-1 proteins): DVKVTQSSRYLVKRTGEKVFLECVQDMDHENMFWYRQDPGLGLRLIYFSYDVKMKEKGDIPEGYSVSREKKERFSLILESASTNQTSMYLCASTRDRVTEAFFGQGTRLTVV.